This T cell receptor (beta chain) was captured by sequencing in a study of blood T cell repertoires in COVID-19. The V gene end was trimmed by 0 bases and the J gene end by 10 bases; junction bases not matched to a gene: 20. Germline CDR1 LGHNA, CDR2 YSLEER. The CDR3 length is 18 residues. In the source study's methods: Reference gene primers were amplified, and this amplification served to estimate nucleated cell counts. Some clones are missing from TCRdb's copy, which holds only in-frame ones; the method was immunoSEQ multiplex PCR. V, J and clone size derive from that table, while D and trimming were established from the DNA sequence. Among 200,000 to 300,000 clones listed, 82% were seen once.

The sequencing input was peripheral blood. The chain couples TRBV4-3 to TRBJ1-2; 7 positions agree with TRBD1. This TCR was sampled from a young woman with acute or convalescent COVID-19. The CDR3 protein is CASSQDLIRDRTIMAYTF. CDR3 in DNA: TGCGCCAGCAGCCAAGACCTCATCCGGGACAGAACAATTATGGCCTACACCTTC.